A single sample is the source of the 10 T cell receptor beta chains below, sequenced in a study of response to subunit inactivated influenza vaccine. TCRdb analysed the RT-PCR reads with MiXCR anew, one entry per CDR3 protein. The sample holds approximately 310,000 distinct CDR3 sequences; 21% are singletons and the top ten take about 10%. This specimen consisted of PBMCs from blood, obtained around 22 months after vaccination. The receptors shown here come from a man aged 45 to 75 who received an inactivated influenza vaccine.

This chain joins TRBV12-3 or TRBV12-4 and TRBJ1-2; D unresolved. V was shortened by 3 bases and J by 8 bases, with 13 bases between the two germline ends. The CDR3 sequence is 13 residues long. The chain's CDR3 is CASSLAGISGYTF. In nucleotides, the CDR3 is TGTGCCAGCAGTTTGGCGGGGATAAGCGGCTACACCTTC.

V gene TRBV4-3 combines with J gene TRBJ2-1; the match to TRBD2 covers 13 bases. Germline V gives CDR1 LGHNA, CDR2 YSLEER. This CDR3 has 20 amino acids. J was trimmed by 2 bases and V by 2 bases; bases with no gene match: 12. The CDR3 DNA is TGCGCCAGCAGCCAAAGACGAGGGACTAGCGGGATTACGACCTACAATGAGCAGTTCTTC. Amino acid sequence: CASSQRRGTSGITTYNEQFF.

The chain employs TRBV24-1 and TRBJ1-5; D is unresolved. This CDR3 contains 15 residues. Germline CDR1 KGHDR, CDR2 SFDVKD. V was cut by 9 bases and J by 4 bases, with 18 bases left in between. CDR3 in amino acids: CATSREGFRNQPQHF. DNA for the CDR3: TGTGCCACCTCCCGAGAGGGATTCAGGAATCAGCCCCAGCATTTT.

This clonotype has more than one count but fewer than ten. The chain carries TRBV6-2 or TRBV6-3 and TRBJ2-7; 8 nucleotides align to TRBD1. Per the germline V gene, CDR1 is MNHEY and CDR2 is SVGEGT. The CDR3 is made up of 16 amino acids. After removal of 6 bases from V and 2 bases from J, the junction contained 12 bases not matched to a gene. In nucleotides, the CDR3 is TGTGCCAGCAGCCCGATCCCAGGGGGCAGGACCTACGAGCAGTACTTC. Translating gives CASSPIPGGRTYEQYF.

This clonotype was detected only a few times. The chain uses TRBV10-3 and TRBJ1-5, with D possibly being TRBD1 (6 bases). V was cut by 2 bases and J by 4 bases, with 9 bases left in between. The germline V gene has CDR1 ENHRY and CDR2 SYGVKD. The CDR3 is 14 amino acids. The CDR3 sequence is CAISEGQRNQPQHF. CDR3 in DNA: TGTGCCATCAGTGAGGGACAGAGGAATCAGCCCCAGCATTTT.

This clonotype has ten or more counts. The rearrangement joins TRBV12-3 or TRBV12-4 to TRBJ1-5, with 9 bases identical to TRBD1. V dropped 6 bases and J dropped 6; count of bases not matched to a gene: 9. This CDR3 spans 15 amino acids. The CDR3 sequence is CASRSDRGVVQPQHF. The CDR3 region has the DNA TGTGCCAGCAGATCGGACAGGGGAGTGGTTCAGCCCCAGCATTTT.

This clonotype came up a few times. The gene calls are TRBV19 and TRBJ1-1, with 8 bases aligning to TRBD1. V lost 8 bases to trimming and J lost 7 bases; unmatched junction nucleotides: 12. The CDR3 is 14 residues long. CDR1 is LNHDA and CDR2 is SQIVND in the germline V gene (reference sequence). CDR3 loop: CASLTGGITGEAFF. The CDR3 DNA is TGTGCCAGTTTAACAGGGGGAATAACTGGTGAAGCTTTCTTT.

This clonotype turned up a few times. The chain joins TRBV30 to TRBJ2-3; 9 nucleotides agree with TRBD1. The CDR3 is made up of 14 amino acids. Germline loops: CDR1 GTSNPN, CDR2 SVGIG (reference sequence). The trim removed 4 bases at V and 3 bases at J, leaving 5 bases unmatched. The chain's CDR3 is CAWNRDRETDTQYF. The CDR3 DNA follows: TGTGCCTGGAATCGGGACAGGGAAACAGATACGCAGTATTTT.

The CDR3 coding sequence is TGTGCCAGCAGTTCCCATCCGGGAGGGGCGAGGACTGAAGCTTTCTTT. This gives the protein CASSSHPGGARTEAFF. This rearrangement joins TRBV6-2 or TRBV6-3 to TRBJ1-1, with D possibly being TRBD1 (5 bases). The CDR3 spans 16 residues. Germline values: CDR1 MNHEY, CDR2 SVGEGT. V was trimmed by 4 bases and J by 5 bases, leaving 20 bases between them.

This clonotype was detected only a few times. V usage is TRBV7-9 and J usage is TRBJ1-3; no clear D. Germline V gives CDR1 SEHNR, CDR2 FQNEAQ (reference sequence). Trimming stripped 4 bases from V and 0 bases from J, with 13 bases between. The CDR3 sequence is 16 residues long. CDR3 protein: CASSSNVGSSGNTIYF. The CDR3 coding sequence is TGTGCCAGCAGCTCAAACGTTGGTAGCTCTGGAAACACCATATATTTT.